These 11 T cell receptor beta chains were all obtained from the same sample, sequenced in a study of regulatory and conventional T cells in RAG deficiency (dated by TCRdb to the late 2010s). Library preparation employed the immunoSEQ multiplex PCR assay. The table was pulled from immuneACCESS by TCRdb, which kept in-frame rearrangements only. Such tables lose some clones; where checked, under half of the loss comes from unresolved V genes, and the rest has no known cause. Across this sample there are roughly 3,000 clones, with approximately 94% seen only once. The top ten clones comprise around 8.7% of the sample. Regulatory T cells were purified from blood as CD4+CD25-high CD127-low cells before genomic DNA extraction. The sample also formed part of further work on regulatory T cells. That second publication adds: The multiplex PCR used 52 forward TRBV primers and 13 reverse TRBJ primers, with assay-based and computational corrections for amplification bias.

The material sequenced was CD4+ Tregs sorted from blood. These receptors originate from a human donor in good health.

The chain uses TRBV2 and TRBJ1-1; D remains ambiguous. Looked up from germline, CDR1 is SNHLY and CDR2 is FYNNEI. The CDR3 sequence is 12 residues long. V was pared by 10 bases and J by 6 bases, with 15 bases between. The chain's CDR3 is CATSRGGPEAFF. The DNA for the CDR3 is TGTGCCACCAGCCGGGGAGGTCCTGAAGCTTTCTTT.

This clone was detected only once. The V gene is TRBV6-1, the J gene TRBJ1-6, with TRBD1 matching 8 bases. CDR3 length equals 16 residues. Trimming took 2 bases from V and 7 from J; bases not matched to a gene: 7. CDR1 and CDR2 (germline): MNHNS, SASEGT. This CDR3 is CASSELGQVLNSPLHF. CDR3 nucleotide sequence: TGTGCCAGCAGTGAATTGGGACAGGTCTTAAATTCACCCCTCCACTTT.

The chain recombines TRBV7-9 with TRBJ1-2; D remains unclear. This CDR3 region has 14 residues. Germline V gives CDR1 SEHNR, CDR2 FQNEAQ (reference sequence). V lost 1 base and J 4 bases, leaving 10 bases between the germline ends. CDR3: CASSLEFGSYGYTF. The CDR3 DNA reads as TGTGCCAGCAGCTTAGAATTCGGGAGCTATGGCTACACCTTC.

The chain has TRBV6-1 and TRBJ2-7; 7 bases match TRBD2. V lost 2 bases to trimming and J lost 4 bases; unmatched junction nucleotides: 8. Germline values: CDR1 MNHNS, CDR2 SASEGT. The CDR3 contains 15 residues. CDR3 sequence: CASSEKQAGRYEQYF. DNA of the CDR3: TGTGCCAGCAGTGAAAAACAAGCGGGGCGGTACGAGCAGTACTTC.

The CDR3, as DNA: TGTGCCAGCAGCACTTACGATGAGGGAGGCTACACCTTC. Its protein product is CASSTYDEGGYTF. The chain has TRBV9 and TRBJ1-2; the D is unclear. This CDR3 is 13 amino acids long. Germline lookup yields CDR1 SGDLS and CDR2 YYNGEE. V was pared by 4 bases and J by 8 bases, with 15 bases between.

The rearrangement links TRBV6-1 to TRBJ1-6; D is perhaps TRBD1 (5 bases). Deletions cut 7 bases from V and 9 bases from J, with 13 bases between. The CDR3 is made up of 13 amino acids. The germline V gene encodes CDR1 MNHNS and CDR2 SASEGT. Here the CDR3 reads CASMRGWLSPLHF. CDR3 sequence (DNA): TGTGCCAGCATGAGGGGTTGGCTTTCACCCCTCCACTTT.

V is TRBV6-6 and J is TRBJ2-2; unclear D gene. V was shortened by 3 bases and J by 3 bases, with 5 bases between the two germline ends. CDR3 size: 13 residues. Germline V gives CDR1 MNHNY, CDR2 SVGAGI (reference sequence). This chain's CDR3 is CASSYKDTGELFF. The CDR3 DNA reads TGTGCCAGCAGTTATAAGGACACCGGGGAGCTGTTTTTT.

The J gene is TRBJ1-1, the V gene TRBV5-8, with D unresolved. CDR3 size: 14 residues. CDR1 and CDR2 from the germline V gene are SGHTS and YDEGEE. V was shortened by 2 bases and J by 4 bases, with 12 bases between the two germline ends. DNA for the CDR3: TGTGCCAGCAGCTTAAAAGGGTTCGGCACTGAAGCTTTCTTT. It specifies CASSLKGFGTEAFF.

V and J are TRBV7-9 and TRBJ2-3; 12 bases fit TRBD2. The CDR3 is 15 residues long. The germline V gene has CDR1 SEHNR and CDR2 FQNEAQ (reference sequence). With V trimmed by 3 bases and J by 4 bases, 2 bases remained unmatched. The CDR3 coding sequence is TGTGCCAGCAGCTTCGCTAGCGGGGGGGCAGATACGCAGTATTTT. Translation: CASSFASGGADTQYF.

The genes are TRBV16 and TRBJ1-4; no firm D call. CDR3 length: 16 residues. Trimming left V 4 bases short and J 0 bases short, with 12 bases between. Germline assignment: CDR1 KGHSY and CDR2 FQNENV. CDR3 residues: CASSPNRGSTNEKLFF. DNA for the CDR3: TGTGCCAGCAGCCCTAACCGGGGATCAACTAATGAAAAACTGTTTTTT.

The CDR3 nucleotides read TGTGCCAGCAGCTTAGAAATGCTGGGGTCCTACGAGCAGTACTTC. The encoded protein is CASSLEMLGSYEQYF. J is TRBJ2-5 and V is TRBV11-2; no definite D call. The J call is uncertain, as TRBJ2-7 better fits the DNA end. The CDR3 runs 15 residues. Germline V gene data show CDR1 as SGHAT and CDR2 as FQNNGV.